This T cell receptor beta chain came from a study of blood T cells in healthy people across ages. Study outcomes and limitations: In older individuals, TCR beta diversity per million T cells was lower, falling roughly linearly with age. The long-lived group displayed more naive CD4+ cells, plus higher diversity, than the aged donors did.

Sample-barcoded 5' priming and a J-beta primer mix drove a second PCR of about 6 to 11 cycles. At least 3 million CDR3-containing paired-end reads were obtained per sample. TCRdb reprocessed the 5' RACE reads via MiXCR and lists one record per CDR3 protein. The sample has hundreds of thousands of distinct CDR3 sequences, about a quarter seen once. In the case of this clonotype: Its specificity is not known.

From germline, CDR1 is SGHTA and CDR2 FQGNSA. V was pared by 6 bases and J by 4 bases, with 9 bases of the junction left unmatched. The CDR3 covers 15 residues. Samples had at least 7 million PBMCs isolated from them. This same sample was also taken into another study, of T cells of mothers and their children.

This receptor was obtained from a boy between 10 and 17 years old in good health. The V call is TRBV7-2, the J call TRBJ2-3, with 8 bases identical to TRBD2. Input material: blood. The DNA for the CDR3 is TGTGCCAGCAGACATGGGGGACTAGTTGCAGATACGCAGTATTTT. It is translated as CASRHGGLVADTQYF.